This TCR beta chain is from a study of CD8 T cells in ankylosing spondylitis. CDR3 size: 14 residues. CDR1 is MNHEY and CDR2 is SMNVEV in the germline V gene (reference sequence). J gave up 5 bases and V 2 bases, and 3 bases lay outside the gene matches. Via MiXCR, TCRdb re-called the 5' RACE reads, giving one row per CDR3 protein. The sample consists of fewer than 35,000 distinct CDR3 sequences, approximately 14% of them appearing once. The sample was blood. This chain links TRBV27 with TRBJ2-4; 7 nucleotides line up with TRBD2. The receptor's source is a male donor with ankylosing spondylitis or in good health (not recorded which). The CDR3 coding sequence is TGTGCCAGCAGTTTACGGGGGGACGAAAACATTCAGTACTTC. It specifies CASSLRGDENIQYF.